Following are 26 T cell receptor beta chains from one sample sequenced in a study of blood T cell repertoires in COVID-19 (TCRdb year 2020). Libraries were prepared through the immunoSEQ multiplex PCR assay. TCRdb obtained this table from immuneACCESS and retained in-frame rearrangements with V and J assigned. These tables miss some clones; where compared with another copy, unresolved V genes account for less than half of the shortfall, and the remainder is unexplained. For this sample there are about 140,000 clones; 81% appear just once. The ten largest account for approximately 9.1% of the sample. Sequencing input: peripheral blood. All receptors derive from a woman aged 55-70 years with active or convalescent COVID-19.

The V call is TRBV6-5, the J call TRBJ1-5, with D perhaps matching TRBD1 (5 bases). The CDR3 is 15 amino acids. Germline V gene lookup returns CDR1 MNHEY and CDR2 SVGAGI. Trimming left V 0 bases short and J 1 base short, with 7 bases between. CDR3 nucleotides: TGTGCCAGCAGTTACTCAAGGGGCAGCAATCAGCCCCAGCATTTT. Translated, it gives CASSYSRGSNQPQHF.

The chain joins TRBV28 to TRBJ1-2; D ambiguous. Trimming took off 2 bases at V and 3 bases at J, with 13 bases between the two ends. CDR3 length: 15 residues. CDR1 and CDR2 from the germline V gene are MDHEN and SYDVKM. The CDR3, as DNA: TGTGCCAGCAGTTTACGGCTGGGGAGGGACTATGGCTACACCTTC. Its translation: CASSLRLGRDYGYTF.

The V gene is TRBV5-6, the J gene TRBJ2-7, with 10 bases aligning to TRBD2. CDR1 is SGHDT and CDR2 is YYEEEE in the germline V gene. This CDR3 region has 14 residues. Germline trimming cut 4 bases from V and 6 bases from J; bases unmatched to any gene: 7. CDR3 bases: TGTGCCAGCAGCAGCACCCGGACTAGCGGCGAGCAGTACGTC. It yields the protein CASSSTRTSGEQYV.

The chain recombines TRBV6-5 with TRBJ1-1, with 9 nucleotides matching TRBD1. CDR1 and CDR2 from the germline V gene are MNHEY and SVGAGI. Unmatched junction bases numbered 8, after V lost 5 bases and J lost 4 bases. The CDR3 is made up of 15 amino acids. The chain's CDR3 is CASSKDRGWVTEAFF. CDR3 sequence (DNA): TGTGCCAGCAGTAAGGACAGGGGCTGGGTCACTGAAGCTTTCTTT.

The chain carries TRBV15 and TRBJ1-1; D may be TRBD1 (6 bases). CDR1 and CDR2 from the germline V gene are LNHNV and YYDKDF (reference sequence). The CDR3 loop spans 18 amino acids. V lost 0 bases and J 1 base, leaving 18 bases between the germline ends. CDR3 protein: CATSREGPTGRENTEAFF. CDR3 nucleotides: TGTGCCACCAGCAGAGAGGGCCCGACAGGTAGGGAGAACACTGAAGCTTTCTTT.

This clone was counted a few times. The CDR3 nucleotides read TGTGCCAGCAGGGGGCCGAACACCGGGGAGCTGTTTTTT. Residues: CASRGPNTGELFF. The V gene is TRBV28, the J gene TRBJ2-2, with D tentatively TRBD1 (5 bases). Trimming took 6 bases from V and 0 from J, leaving 5 bases between them. CDR3 length equals 13 residues. CDR1 and CDR2 from the germline V gene are MDHEN and SYDVKM. Variable domain in full (rest from reference TRBV28 and TRBJ2-2): DVKVTQSSRYLVKRTGEKVFLECVQDMDHENMFWYRQDPGLGLRLIYFSYDVKMKEKGDIPEGYSVSREKKERFSLILESASTNQTSMYLCASRGPNTGELFFGEGSRLTVL.

This chain links TRBV2 with TRBJ2-2; 10 nucleotides line up with TRBD1. V gave up 6 bases and J gave up 0 bases; unmatched junction bases: 1. The CDR3 extends over 15 amino acids. Germline assignment: CDR1 SNHLY and CDR2 FYNNEI. The CDR3 coding sequence is TGTGCCAGCAGGGGGACAGGGGCGAACACCGGGGAGCTGTTTTTT. It specifies CASRGTGANTGELFF.

The CDR3 loop is CASTVTGDGTEAFF. CDR3 bases: TGCGCCAGCACTGTGACGGGGGATGGCACTGAAGCTTTCTTT. This chain connects TRBV5-1 to TRBJ1-1; D perhaps matches TRBD1 (5 bases). Germline loops: CDR1 SGHRS, CDR2 YFSETQ. Trimming removed 6 bases at V and 4 bases at J, with 16 bases between. This CDR3 contains 14 residues.

This sequence joins TRBV19 and TRBJ2-1; 13 bases are shared with TRBD2. The V gene end was trimmed by 0 bases and the J gene end by 13 bases; junction bases not matched to a gene: 6. CDR1 LNHDA and CDR2 SQIVND come from the germline V gene (reference sequence). The length of the CDR3 is 15 residues. CDR3 in amino acids: CASSIEPLGLAGQFF. The DNA of the CDR3 is TGTGCCAGTAGTATAGAACCCCTGGGACTAGCGGGACAGTTCTTC.

This chain links TRBV2 with TRBJ2-2; 8 bases map to TRBD2. CDR1 and CDR2 (germline): SNHLY, FYNNEI. J lost 3 bases, V lost 8 bases, and 5 bases had no gene match. The CDR3 consists of 14 residues. This CDR3 is CASQGLVDTGELFF. The CDR3 DNA sequence: TGTGCCAGCCAGGGACTAGTCGACACCGGGGAGCTGTTTTTT.

The V and J genes are TRBV10-3 and TRBJ2-7, with 8 bases aligning to TRBD2. With V trimmed by 7 bases and J by 0 bases, 5 bases remained unmatched. Germline-derived CDR1 and CDR2 are ENHRY and SYGVKD. CDR3 length: 14 amino acids. CDR3 bases: TGTGCCATCACTCCGGGACTAGACTCCTACGAGCAGTACTTC. It translates to CAITPGLDSYEQYF.

This chain connects TRBV2 to TRBJ2-7; TRBD1 aligns across 7 bases. The CDR3 loop spans 13 amino acids. V lost 6 bases and J lost 6; bases outside the gene matches: 8. Germline lookup yields CDR1 SNHLY and CDR2 FYNNEI. CDR3: CASSSTGLGEQYF. CDR3 nucleotide sequence: TGTGCCAGCAGCTCGACAGGGTTGGGCGAGCAGTACTTC.

The V call is TRBV6-5, the J call TRBJ2-3; D possibly corresponds to TRBD2 (6 bases). V lost 6 bases to trimming and J lost 6 bases, with 13 bases between them. Germline loops: CDR1 MNHEY, CDR2 SVGAGI. The CDR3 runs to 13 residues. CDR3 loop: CASRSGGLDTQYF. The CDR3 DNA reads TGTGCCAGCAGAAGTGGGGGACTGGATACGCAGTATTTT.

V gene TRBV4-1 combines with J gene TRBJ2-7, with 8 bases lining up with TRBD2. CDR1 is MGHRA and CDR2 is YSYEKL in the germline V gene. There are 14 residues in the CDR3. J lost 2 bases, V lost 0 bases, and 0 bases had no gene match. The CDR3: CASSQEAGAYEQYF. The CDR3 nucleotides are TGCGCCAGCAGCCAAGAAGCGGGAGCCTACGAGCAGTACTTC.

The chain uses TRBV30 and TRBJ2-2, with 8 bases fitting TRBD2. The germline V gene has CDR1 GTSNPN and CDR2 SVGIG (reference sequence). The CDR3 spans 15 residues. The trim removed 2 bases at V and 5 bases at J, leaving 7 bases unmatched. CDR3: CAWSSAGGATGELFF. The CDR3, as DNA: TGTGCCTGGAGTAGCGCGGGAGGCGCGACCGGGGAGCTGTTTTTT.

The V gene is TRBV6-5, the J gene TRBJ1-1, with D uncertain. Germline V CDR1 and CDR2: MNHEY, SVGAGI. The CDR3 sequence is 13 residues long. V was trimmed by 5 bases and J by 5 bases, leaving 12 bases between them. The CDR3 loop reads CASSPAGWTEAFF. The DNA for the CDR3 is TGTGCCAGCAGTCCCGCCGGGTGGACTGAAGCTTTCTTT.

This chain connects TRBV19 to TRBJ2-5; D is perhaps TRBD1 (6 bases). The CDR3 covers 15 residues. Deletions cut 3 bases from V and 4 bases from J, with 15 bases between. CDR1 is LNHDA and CDR2 is SQIVND in the germline V gene (reference sequence). The CDR3 spells CASSMSWGQAETQYF. CDR3 sequence (DNA): TGTGCCAGTAGTATGTCTTGGGGGCAGGCAGAGACCCAGTACTTC.

The rearrangement joins TRBV4-3 to TRBJ2-6; D perhaps matches TRBD2 (6 bases). The CDR3 spans 17 residues. Germline CDR1 reads LGHNA; CDR2 reads YSLEER. Trimming stripped 1 base from V and 0 bases from J, with 10 bases between. CDR3 region: CASSQGGEHSGANVLTF. In nucleotides, the CDR3 is TGCGCCAGCAGCCAAGGGGGGGAACACTCTGGGGCCAACGTCCTGACTTTC.

This clone occurred many times. The chain has TRBV7-3 and TRBJ2-1, with TRBD1 matching 9 bases. The germline CDR1 and CDR2 sequences are SGHTA and FQGTGA. The V and J ends lost 3 bases and 4 bases, in that order; junction bases with no gene match: 4. The CDR3 is 15 residues long. The CDR3, as DNA: TGTGCCAGCAGCTTTGGGACAGGGTTATACAATGAGCAGTTCTTC. Its translation: CASSFGTGLYNEQFF.

On this clone itself: One end of the junction is discordant with germline, which a read error may explain. CDR3 residues: CASTPDRDQPQHF. CDR3 bases: TGTGCGAGTACGCCGGACAGGGATCAGCCCCAGCATTTT. V gene TRBV19 combines with J gene TRBJ1-5; TRBD1 agrees at 8 bases. Germline values: CDR1 LNHDA, CDR2 SQIVND (reference sequence). This CDR3 region has 13 residues.

This clone was picked up one time. V gene TRBV5-1 combines with J gene TRBJ2-1; possible D gene TRBD1, 6 bases. Germline CDR1 is SGHRS and CDR2 is YFSETQ. V lost 4 bases to trimming and J lost 0 bases, with 11 bases between them. CDR3 length equals 15 residues. CDR3 nucleotides: TGCGCCAGCAGCCCCGGACAGAGCTCCTACAATGAGCAGTTCTTC. It encodes CASSPGQSSYNEQFF.

Worth noting for this clone: At one end the junction does not follow the germline gene, possibly because of a read error. The chain recombines TRBV7-8 with TRBJ2-2, with 10 positions matching TRBD2. The germline V gene encodes CDR1 SGHVS and CDR2 FQNEAQ. The CDR3 runs 14 residues. The CDR3 bases are TGTGCCAGCAGCCTAGCGGGAGTTAGGGGGGAGCTGTTTTTT. This translates into CASSLAGVRGELFF.

The genes are TRBV6-2 or TRBV6-3 and TRBJ1-1; no clear D. The CDR3 runs to 15 residues. The ends were cut back, 0 bases at V and 1 base at J, with 9 bases in the middle. Looked up from germline, CDR1 is MNHEY and CDR2 is SVGEGT. The DNA for the CDR3 is TGTGCCAGCAGTTACTCGGCCATAGCGAACACTGAAGCTTTCTTT. This translates into CASSYSAIANTEAFF.

This chain uses TRBV7-9 with TRBJ2-5; D is perhaps TRBD1 (6 bases). The CDR3 runs 15 residues. The V and J ends lost 1 base and 5 bases respectively, with 14 bases between them. Germline V CDR1 and CDR2: SEHNR, FQNEAQ (reference sequence). CDR3: CASSLGATGLETQYF. CDR3 sequence (DNA): TGTGCCAGCAGCTTAGGGGCAACAGGGTTGGAGACCCAGTACTTC.

The genes are TRBV5-1 and TRBJ2-7, with 11 bases fitting TRBD1. Germline CDR1 SGHRS, CDR2 YFSETQ. The CDR3 runs to 13 residues. After removal of 4 bases from V and 7 bases from J, the junction contained 4 bases not matched to a gene. The CDR3 bases are TGCGCCAGCAGCAAGGACAGGGGGCGGGAGCAGTACGTC. Protein sequence: CASSKDRGREQYV.

The chain is built from TRBV9 and TRBJ2-3, with 9 bases lining up with TRBD2. The germline V gene has CDR1 SGDLS and CDR2 YYNGEE. This CDR3 has 16 amino acids. The junction had 7 bases not matched to a gene; V was cut back by 4 bases and J by 1 base. The CDR3 DNA reads TGTGCCAGCAGCCCCCATTCTAGCGGGGGCACAGATACGCAGTATTTT. Residues: CASSPHSSGGTDTQYF.